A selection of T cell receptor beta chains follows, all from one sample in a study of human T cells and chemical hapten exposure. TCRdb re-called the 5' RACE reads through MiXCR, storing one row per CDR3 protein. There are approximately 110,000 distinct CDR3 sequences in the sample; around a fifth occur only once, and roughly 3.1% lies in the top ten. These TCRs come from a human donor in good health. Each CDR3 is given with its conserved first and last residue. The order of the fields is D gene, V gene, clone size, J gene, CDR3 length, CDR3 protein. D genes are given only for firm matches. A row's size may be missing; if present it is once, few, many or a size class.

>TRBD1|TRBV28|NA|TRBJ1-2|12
CASQHRGPGYTF
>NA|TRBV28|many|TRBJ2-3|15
CASSLGGRGTDTQYF
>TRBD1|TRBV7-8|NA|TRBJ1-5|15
CASSSRTGGRQPQHF
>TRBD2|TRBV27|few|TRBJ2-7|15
CASSALAGGSGEQYF
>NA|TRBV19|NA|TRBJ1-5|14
CASSFTPVNQPQHF
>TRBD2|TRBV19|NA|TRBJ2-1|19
CASTSGLAGGPSSYNEQFF
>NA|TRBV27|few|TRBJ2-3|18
CASSSRGQPLPSTDTQYF
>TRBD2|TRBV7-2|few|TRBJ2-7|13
CASNKREREIPYF
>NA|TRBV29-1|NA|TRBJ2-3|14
CSVGLGSAADTQYF
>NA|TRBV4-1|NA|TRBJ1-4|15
CASSPVRSTNEKLFF
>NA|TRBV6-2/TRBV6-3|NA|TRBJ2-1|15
CASSAQGGGGNEQFF
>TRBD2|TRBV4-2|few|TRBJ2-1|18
CASSQLGLADPSYNEQFF
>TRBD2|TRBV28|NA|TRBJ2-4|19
CASSLWGSGSSSGKNIQYF
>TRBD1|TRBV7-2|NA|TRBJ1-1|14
CASSPGTVVTEAFF
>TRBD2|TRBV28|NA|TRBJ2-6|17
CASIAGGRASGANVLTF
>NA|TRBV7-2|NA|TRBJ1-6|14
CASSLGARRSPLHF
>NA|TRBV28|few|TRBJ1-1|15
CASGRDRGKNTEAFF
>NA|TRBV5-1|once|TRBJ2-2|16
CASSPGQNSNTGELFF
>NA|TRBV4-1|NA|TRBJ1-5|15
CASSGRGPDNQPQHF
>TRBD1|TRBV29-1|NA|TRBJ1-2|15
CSVSKTSGQGGGYTF
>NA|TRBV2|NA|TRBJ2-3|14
CASRSTEYTDTQYF
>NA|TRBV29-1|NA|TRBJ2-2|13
CSVGKSNTGELFF
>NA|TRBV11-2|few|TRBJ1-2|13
CASSLGVGDGYTF
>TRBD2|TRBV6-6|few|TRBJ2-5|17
CASSYSPSSGNQETQYF
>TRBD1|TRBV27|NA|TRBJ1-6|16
CASSYGTGASGSPLHF
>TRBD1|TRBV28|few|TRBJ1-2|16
CAIFSSDRVPNYGYTF
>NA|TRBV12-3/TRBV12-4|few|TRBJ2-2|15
CASRLWDGNTGELFF
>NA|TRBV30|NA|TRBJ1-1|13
CAWSGQVDTEAFF
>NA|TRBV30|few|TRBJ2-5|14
CAWRGVGAGETQYF
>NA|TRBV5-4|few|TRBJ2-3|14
CASSLGQAIDTQYF
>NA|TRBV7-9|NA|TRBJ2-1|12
CASSLLGYEQFF
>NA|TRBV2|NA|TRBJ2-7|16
CASRERTWAATYEQYF
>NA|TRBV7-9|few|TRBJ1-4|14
CASSLRGFGEKLFF
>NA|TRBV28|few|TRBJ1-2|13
CASSLGVPGGYTF
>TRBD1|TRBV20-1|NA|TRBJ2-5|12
CSAPTGSVTQYF
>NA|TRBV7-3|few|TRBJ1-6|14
CASSGAREGSPLHF
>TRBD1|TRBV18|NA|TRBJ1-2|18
CASSSLSTRDRGGYGYTF
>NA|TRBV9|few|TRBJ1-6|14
CASSAATGSAPLHF
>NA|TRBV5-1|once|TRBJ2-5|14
CASSLWDIQETQYF
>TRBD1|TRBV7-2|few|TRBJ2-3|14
CASSPGQVPDTQYF
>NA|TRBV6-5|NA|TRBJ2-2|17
CASTRRDLFANTGELFF
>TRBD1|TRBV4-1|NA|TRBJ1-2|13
CASSQGTAYGYTF
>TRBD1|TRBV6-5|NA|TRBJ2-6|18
CASSYAGQGKAGANVLTF
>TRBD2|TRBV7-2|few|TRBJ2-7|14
CASSSSGIPYEQYF
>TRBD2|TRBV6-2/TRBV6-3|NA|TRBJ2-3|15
CASKNSGSRTDTQYF
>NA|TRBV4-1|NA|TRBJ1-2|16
CASSQEVPGGRDGYTF
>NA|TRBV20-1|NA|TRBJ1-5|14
CSARGSLSNQPQHF
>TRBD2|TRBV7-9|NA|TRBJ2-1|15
CASSHLRREGNEQFF
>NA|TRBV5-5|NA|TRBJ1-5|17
CASSGTQGLGSNQPQHF
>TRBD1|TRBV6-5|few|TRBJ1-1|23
CASSYRTIWGIPDRGYSDTEAFF